This entry features one TCR beta chain sequence. The data were obtained in a study of cytomegalovirus exposure and HLA in healthy donors. Primers: 60 Vbeta forward and 13 Jbeta reverse. Clones were sequenced by immunoSEQ multiplex PCR, and TCRdb holds only the in-frame ones, with some missing. Seen here are 200,000 or so clones, 60% to 85% observed once, and the top ten hold about a sixth. Germline V gene lookup returns CDR1 SGHTA and CDR2 FQGTGA. The length of the CDR3 is 15 residues. With 5 bases clipped from V and 7 bases from J, the junction kept 5 bases outside the gene matches. Healthy bone marrow donors made up the donor group.

The material sequenced was PBMCs. The receptor's source is a man in his forties in good health and CMV-seronegative. The chain carries TRBV7-3 and TRBJ2-2; 12 bases are a match to TRBD2. CDR3 in DNA: TGTGCCAGCAGCCGGACTAGCGGGACCGGCGGGGAGCTGTTTTTT. Its protein product is CASSRTSGTGGELFF. The complete variable domain, with remaining parts taken from reference TRBV7-3 and TRBJ2-2, reads GAGVSQTPSNKVTEKGKYVELRCDPISGHTALYWYRQSLGQGPEFLIYFQGTGAADDSGLPNDRFFAVRPEGSVSTLKIQRTERGDSAVYLCASSRTSGTGGELFFGEGSRLTVL.